This T cell receptor (beta chain) was sequenced during a study of identical twins (dated by TCRdb to 2016 to 2017). As for the study more broadly: TCR alpha and beta repertoires from monozygotic twins, unrelated adults of various ages and cord blood were deep-sequenced to test whether fetal clonotypes persist. To rule out contamination, the twin experiments were replicated at different times with different library preparation protocols.

The library was prepared using 5' RACE. TCRdb records Illumina HiSeq 2000 as the sequencer. A universal primer binding site was added through template switching, and the final cDNA carried a unique molecular identifier so that TCR cDNA molecules could be counted accurately. Specific primers in the conserved constant-segment region were used to synthesize first-strand cDNA for the TCR alpha and beta chains. Each cDNA library was double barcoded, with a SMART-Mk sample barcode plus Illumina barcodes, to control for contamination. TruSeq adapter sequences along with Illumina sample barcodes were introduced in two successive PCR steps. The Illumina HiSeq platform was used with custom primers to sequence TCR alpha and beta cDNA libraries. For the original study's pipeline: MiGEC processed the raw reads to extract unique molecular identifiers, while MiXCR was used to determine the CDR3 positions. Recombination models were inferred per individual with the repgenHMM and IGoR tools using an EM algorithm. Shared clonotype analysis was performed with the tcR package in R, normalizing sharing by the product of cloneset sizes. To study raw recombination without the effects of thymic and clonal selection, out-of-frame nonproductive sequences were analyzed. The public sequencing data were trimmed at Q25 with fastp and processed into clonotypes with MiXCR by TCRdb, which kept only in-frame beta chains. Rows with a matching CDR3 protein are joined into one entry that keeps the most common DNA and genes. These V and J calls originate from TCRdb's pipeline instead of the authors' own analysis. The sample table shows approximately 220,000 distinct CDR3 sequences, and roughly a tenth are seen once. The ten biggest clones cover just over 5% of the sample.

In the case of this clonotype: Which antigen it targets is not known. The sample holds no much larger clone one base away, and base qualities are not on file.

The paper as a whole reports these results and caveats: Because the same donors could not be followed over many years, conclusions were based on cross-sectional statistical analysis. Invariant T cells such as MAIT and iNKT could partly confound zero-insertion analyses, although diverse VJ usage argued against such confounding for most clonotypes. In monozygotic twins, out-of-frame TCR alpha sharing was systematically underestimated by recombination models, although the models agreed with sharing between unrelated individuals. Abundant cord blood beta clonotypes had fewer insertions, young adult naive repertoires showed a similar but weaker trend, and memory repertoires showed no such trend. In beta out-of-frame sequences, excess twin sharing was weaker, because having fewer shared sequences lowered the signal-to-noise ratio. Out-of-frame TCR alpha sequences shared between twins showed an excess of low generation-probability sequences compared with coincidental sharing between unrelated individuals.

CDR1 and CDR2 were assigned from the germline V gene (reference sequence) as MNHEY and SMNVEV. Measured from the cysteine to the phenylalanine, the CDR3 is 12 residues long. Only the CDR3 DNA stays, 36 bases, in frame from base 1. V loses 3 bases, J loses 3 bases, and the germline ends lie 3 bases apart. Every donor was a healthy Caucasian. Miltenyi CD45RO+ enrichment and human naive T-cell isolation kits were used to isolate memory (CD45RO+) and naive T cells from PBMC. The chain is encoded by TRBV27 joined to TRBJ1-5; the D gene remains uncertain. The sequencing sample was made of memory (CD45RO+) T cells sorted from blood. The sample's cell subset or site label is to be understood as: CD45RO+ enriched T cells. The receptor comes from a young woman in good health. The CDR3 amino acid sequence is: CASSFINQPQHF. The DNA sequence is TGTGCCAGCAGTTTTATCAATCAGCCCCAGCATTTT.